The next 2 T cell receptor beta chains were all read from a single sample in a study of identical twins. TCRdb re-called the 5' RACE reads with MiXCR, one entry per CDR3 protein. This sample yields 700,000 or so distinct CDR3 sequences, of which 8.6% are seen a single time; 0.98% belongs to the top ten. The same data also went into a second study, on yellow fever vaccine responses in identical twins.

The sequenced sample consisted of PBMCs. These receptors all come from a woman between 18 and 30 years old in good health.

This clonotype was counted at least ten times. The genes are TRBV4-1 and TRBJ2-7; TRBD2 agrees at 9 bases. CDR3 length: 19 residues. The germline CDR1 and CDR2 sequences are MGHRA and YSYEKL. Trimming removed 0 bases from V and 0 bases from J; junction bases left unmatched: 12. CDR3 sequence (DNA): TGCGCCAGCAGCCAAGAAGGTAGCGGGAGAATAAGTCCCTCCTACGAGCAGTACTTC. Translating it yields CASSQEGSGRISPSYEQYF.

This clonotype was recorded a few times. The gene calls are TRBV27 and TRBJ2-7, with 8 nucleotides matching TRBD1. There are 15 residues in the CDR3. V lost 6 bases to trimming and J lost 0 bases; unmatched junction nucleotides: 7. The germline gives CDR1 MNHEY, CDR2 SMNVEV (reference sequence). DNA of the CDR3: TGTGCCAGCAGGCCGGGACAGGTGAGCTCCTACGAGCAGTACTTC. Translating it yields CASRPGQVSSYEQYF.